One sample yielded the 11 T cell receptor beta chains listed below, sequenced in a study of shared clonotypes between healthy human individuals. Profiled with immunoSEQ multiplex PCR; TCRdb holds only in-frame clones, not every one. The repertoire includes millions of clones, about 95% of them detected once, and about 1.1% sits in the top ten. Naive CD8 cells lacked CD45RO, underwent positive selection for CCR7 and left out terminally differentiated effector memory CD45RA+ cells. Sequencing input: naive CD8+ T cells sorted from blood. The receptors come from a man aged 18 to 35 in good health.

CDR3 DNA: TGTGCCAGCAGCCACGGAACAGGGTGGTCCTACGAGCAGTACTTC. Translated: CASSHGTGWSYEQYF. The chain couples TRBV13 to TRBJ2-7; the D gene is possibly TRBD1 (6 bases). The CDR3 is made up of 15 amino acids. V lost 5 bases and J 1 base, leaving 15 bases between the germline ends. The germline V gene encodes CDR1 PRHDT and CDR2 FYEKMQ (reference sequence).

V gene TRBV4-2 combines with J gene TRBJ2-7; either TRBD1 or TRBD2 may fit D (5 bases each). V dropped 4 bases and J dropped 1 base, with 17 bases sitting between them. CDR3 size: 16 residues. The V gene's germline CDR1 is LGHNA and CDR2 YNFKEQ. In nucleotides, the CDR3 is TGTGCCAGCAGCCCTTTCGGGACGGATGTTTCCTACGAGCAGTACTTC. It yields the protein CASSPFGTDVSYEQYF.

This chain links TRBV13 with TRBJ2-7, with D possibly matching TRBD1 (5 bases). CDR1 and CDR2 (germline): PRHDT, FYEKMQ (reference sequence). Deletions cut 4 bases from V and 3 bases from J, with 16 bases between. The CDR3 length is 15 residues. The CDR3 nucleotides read TGTGCCAGCAGCTCGAGAAGCATAGGGGTCTACGAGCAGTACTTC. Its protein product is CASSSRSIGVYEQYF.

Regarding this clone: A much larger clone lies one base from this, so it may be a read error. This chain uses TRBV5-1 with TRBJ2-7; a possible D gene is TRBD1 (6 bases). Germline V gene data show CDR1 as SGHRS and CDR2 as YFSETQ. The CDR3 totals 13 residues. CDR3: CSSSFGQSYEQYF. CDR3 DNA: TGCTCCAGCAGCTTCGGACAGTCCTACGAGCAGTACTTC.

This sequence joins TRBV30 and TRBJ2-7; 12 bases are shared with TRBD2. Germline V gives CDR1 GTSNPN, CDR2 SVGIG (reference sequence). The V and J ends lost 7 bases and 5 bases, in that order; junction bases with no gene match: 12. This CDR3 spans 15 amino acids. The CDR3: CALTSGRRDPHEQYF. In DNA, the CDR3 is TGTGCCTTGACTAGCGGGAGAAGGGATCCCCACGAGCAGTACTTC.

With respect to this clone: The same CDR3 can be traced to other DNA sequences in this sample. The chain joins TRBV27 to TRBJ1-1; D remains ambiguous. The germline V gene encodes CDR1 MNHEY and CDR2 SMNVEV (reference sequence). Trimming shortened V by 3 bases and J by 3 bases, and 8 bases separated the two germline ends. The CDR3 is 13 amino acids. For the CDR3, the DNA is TGTGCCAGCAGTTTGTGGCGGGACACTGAAGCTTTCTTT. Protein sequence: CASSLWRDTEAFF.

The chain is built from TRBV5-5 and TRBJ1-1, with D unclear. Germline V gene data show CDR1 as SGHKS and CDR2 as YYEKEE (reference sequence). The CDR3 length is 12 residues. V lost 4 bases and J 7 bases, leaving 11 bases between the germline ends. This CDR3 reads CASSGLENEAFF. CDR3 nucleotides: TGTGCCAGCAGCGGACTCGAAAATGAAGCTTTCTTT.

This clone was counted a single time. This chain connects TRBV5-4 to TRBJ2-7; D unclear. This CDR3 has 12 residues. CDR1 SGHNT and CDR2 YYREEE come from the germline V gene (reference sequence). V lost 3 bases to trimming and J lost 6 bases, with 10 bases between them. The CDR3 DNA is TGTGCCAGCAGCTCGCCTGCCGGCGAGCAGTACTTC. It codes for CASSSPAGEQYF. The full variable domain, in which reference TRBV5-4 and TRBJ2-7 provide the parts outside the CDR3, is ETGVTQSPTHLIKTRGQQVTLRCSSQSGHNTVSWYQQALGQGPQFIFQYYREEENGRGNFPPRFSGLQFPNYSSELNVNALELDDSALYLCASSSPAGEQYFGPGTRLTVT.

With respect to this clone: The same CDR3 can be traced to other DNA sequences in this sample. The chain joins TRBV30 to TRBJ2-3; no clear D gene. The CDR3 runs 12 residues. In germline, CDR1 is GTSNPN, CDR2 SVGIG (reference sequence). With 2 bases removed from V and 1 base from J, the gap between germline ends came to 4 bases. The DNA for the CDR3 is TGTGCCTGGAGTTACGGCACAGATACGCAGTATTTT. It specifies CAWSYGTDTQYF. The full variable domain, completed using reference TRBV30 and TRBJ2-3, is SQTIHQWPATLVQPVGSPLSLECTVEGTSNPNLYWYRQAAGRGLQLLFYSVGIGQISSEVPQNLSASRPQDRQFILSSKKLLLSDSGFYLCAWSYGTDTQYFGPGTRLTVL.

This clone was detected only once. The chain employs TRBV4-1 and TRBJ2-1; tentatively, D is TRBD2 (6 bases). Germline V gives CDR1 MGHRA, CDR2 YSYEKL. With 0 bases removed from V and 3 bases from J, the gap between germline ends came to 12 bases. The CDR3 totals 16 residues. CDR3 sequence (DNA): TGCGCCAGCAGCCAAGAACGCGGGATGAGCTACAATGAGCAGTTCTTC. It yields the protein CASSQERGMSYNEQFF.

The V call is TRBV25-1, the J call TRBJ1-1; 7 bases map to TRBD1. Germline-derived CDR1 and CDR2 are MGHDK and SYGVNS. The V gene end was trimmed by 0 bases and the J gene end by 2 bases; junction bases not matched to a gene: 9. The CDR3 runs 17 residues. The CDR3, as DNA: TGTGCCAGCAGTGAATATGGTTGGGACAGTATTAACACTGAAGCTTTCTTT. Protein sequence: CASSEYGWDSINTEAFF.